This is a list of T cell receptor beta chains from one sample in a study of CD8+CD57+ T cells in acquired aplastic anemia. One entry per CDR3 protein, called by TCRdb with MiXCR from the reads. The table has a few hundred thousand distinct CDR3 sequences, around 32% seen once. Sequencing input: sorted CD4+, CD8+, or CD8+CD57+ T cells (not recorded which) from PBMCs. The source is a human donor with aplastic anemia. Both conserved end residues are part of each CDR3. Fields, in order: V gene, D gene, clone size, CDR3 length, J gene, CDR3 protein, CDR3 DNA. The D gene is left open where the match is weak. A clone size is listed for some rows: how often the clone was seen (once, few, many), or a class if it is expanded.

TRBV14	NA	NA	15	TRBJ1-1	CASSHPAAPNTEAFF	TGTGCCAGCAGCCACCCGGCAGCTCCGAACACTGAAGCTTTCTTT
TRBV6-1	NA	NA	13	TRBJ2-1	CASSEARFDEQFF	TGTGCCAGCAGTGAAGCGCGCTTCGATGAGCAGTTCTTC
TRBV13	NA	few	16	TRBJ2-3	CASSQIGATTSDTQYF	TGTGCCAGCAGCCAAATCGGAGCGACTACTTCAGATACGCAGTATTTT
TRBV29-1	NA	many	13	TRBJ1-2	CSAAGAGESGYTF	TGCAGCGCCGCAGGGGCAGGGGAGAGTGGCTACACCTTC
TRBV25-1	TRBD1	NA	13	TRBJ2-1	CASRDRAKGEQFF	TGTGCCAGCAGGGACAGGGCGAAAGGGGAGCAGTTCTTC
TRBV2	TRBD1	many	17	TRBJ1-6	CASSLNTRQGYNSPLHF	TGTGCCAGCAGTCTTAATACTAGACAGGGATATAATTCACCCCTCCACTTT
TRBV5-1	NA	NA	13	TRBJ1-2	CASSLSGSDGYTF	TGCGCCAGCAGCCTCTCAGGGTCAGATGGCTACACCTTC
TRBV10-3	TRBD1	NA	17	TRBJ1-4	CANNPPTGGIVNEKLFF	TGTGCCAACAACCCCCCCACAGGGGGCATCGTTAATGAAAAACTGTTTTTT
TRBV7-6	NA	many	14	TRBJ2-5	CASSAGQGSKTQYF	TGTGCCAGCAGCGCGGGGCAAGGATCAAAGACCCAGTACTTC
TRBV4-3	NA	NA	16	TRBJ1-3	CASSQDARASGNTIYF	TGCGCCAGCAGCCAAGATGCTAGGGCCTCTGGAAACACCATATATTTT
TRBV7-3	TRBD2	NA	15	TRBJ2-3	CASSRIAGATDTQYF	TGTGCCAGCAGCCGAATAGCGGGAGCTACAGATACGCAGTATTTT
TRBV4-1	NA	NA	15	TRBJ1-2	CASSMELAGVVGYTF	TGCGCCAGCAGCATGGAGTTGGCGGGAGTGGTCGGCTACACCTTC
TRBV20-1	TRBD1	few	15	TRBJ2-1	CRATKDRGSYNEQFF	TGCAGAGCTACCAAGGACAGGGGCTCGTACAATGAGCAGTTCTTC
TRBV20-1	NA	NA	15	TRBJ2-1	CSAISAGAFDNEQFF	TGCAGTGCTATCAGCGCGGGGGCGTTCGACAATGAGCAGTTCTTC
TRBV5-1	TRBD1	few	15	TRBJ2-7	CASSLGGQHTYEQYF	TGCGCCAGCAGCTTGGGGGGACAGCATACCTACGAGCAGTACTTC
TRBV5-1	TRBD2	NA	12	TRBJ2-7	CASSRGGNEQYF	TGCGCCAGCAGTCGGGGGGGGAACGAGCAGTACTTC
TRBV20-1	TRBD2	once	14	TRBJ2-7	CSAFGTSGGYEQYF	TGCAGTGCTTTCGGGACTAGCGGGGGGTACGAGCAGTACTTC
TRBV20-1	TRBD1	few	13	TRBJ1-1	CSALQGLNTEAFF	TGCAGTGCTTTACAGGGGTTGAACACTGAAGCTTTCTTT
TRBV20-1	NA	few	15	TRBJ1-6	CSARVSGVSNSPLHF	TGCAGTGCTAGAGTCTCAGGGGTCTCTAATTCACCCCTCCACTTT
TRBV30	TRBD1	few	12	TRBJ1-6	CASHRGRSPLHF	TGTGCCTCTCACAGGGGGCGGTCACCCCTCCACTTT
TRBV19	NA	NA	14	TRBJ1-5	CASSWPRENQPQHF	TGTGCCAGTAGTTGGCCCAGGGAGAATCAGCCCCAGCATTTT
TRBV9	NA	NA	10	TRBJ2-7	CASSPQREYF	TGTGCCAGCAGCCCTCAGCGGGAGTACTTC
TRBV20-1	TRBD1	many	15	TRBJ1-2	CSAKDRERTNYGYTF	TGCAGTGCCAAGGACAGGGAACGAACTAACTATGGCTACACCTTC
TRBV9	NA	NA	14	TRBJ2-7	CASSLGGLPYEQYF	TGTGCCAGCAGTTTAGGGGGGCTGCCCTACGAGCAGTACTTC
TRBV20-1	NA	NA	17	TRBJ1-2	CSAASPTLGLADYGYTF	TGCAGTGCTGCAAGCCCCACCTTAGGTCTCGCAGACTATGGCTACACCTTC
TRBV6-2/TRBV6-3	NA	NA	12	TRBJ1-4	CASRTGSGKLFF	TGTGCCAGCAGGACAGGTTCAGGAAAACTGTTTTTT
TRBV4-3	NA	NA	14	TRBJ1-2	CASSQDRAAKGYTF	TGCGCCAGCAGCCAAGATCGGGCGGCTAAAGGCTACACCTTC
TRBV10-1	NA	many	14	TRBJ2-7	CASSESGGGDEQYF	TGCGCCAGCAGTGAGTCGGGAGGGGGGGACGAGCAGTACTTC
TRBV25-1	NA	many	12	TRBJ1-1	CASRDRGRSAFF	TGTGCCAGCAGGGACCGGGGGCGCTCGGCTTTCTTT